These 14 T cell receptor delta chains originate from one sample sequenced in a study of γδ T cells in repeated Plasmodium falciparum infection (dated by TCRdb to about 2021). Preparation of the library involved multiplex PCR. Sequenced using an Illumina MiSeq. TCRdb reran clone calling on the public reads with CATT; rows sharing one DNA sequence were then combined. Present in this sample are 70,000 to 95,000 delta-chain clones, more than 1.4% of which were seen just once. In total, the top ten clones hold under 10% of the sample. For bulk TCR repertoire analysis, Vgamma9/Vdelta2+ and Vdelta2-negative gammadelta T cell populations were flow-sorted out of peripheral blood mononuclear cells. Sequencing used gamma-delta T cells from blood. These receptors were taken from a pool of human donors (malaria-infected and uninfected, not separated).

The CDR3 is CALGDPVFVLGNTCRRLIF. Written as DNA, the CDR3 is TGTGCTCTTGGGGACCCCGTTTTCGTACTGGGGAATACTTGTAGGAGACTCATCTTT. The genes are TRDV1 and TRDJ1, with 7 bases lining up with TRDD3. TCRdb supplies no J gene; here it was assigned by aligning the nucleotide sequence to germline. The CDR3 consists of 19 residues. V shed 3 bases, J shed 10 bases, and the junction held 26 bases outside the gene matches. Looked up from germline, CDR1 is TSWWSYY and CDR2 is QGS.

Details on this clone: TCRdb's listed protein matches a much larger clone and diverges from this DNA's translation at residue 11, likely through a read error; the protein shown comes from the DNA. This chain links TRDV1 with TRDJ1, with 11 bases fitting TRDD3. The germline CDR1 and CDR2 sequences are TSWWSYY and QGS. The V and J ends lost 0 bases and 0 bases, in that order; junction bases with no gene match: 9. The CDR3 extends over 19 amino acids. As DNA, the CDR3 is TGTGCTCTTGGGGAACTAGGCTGGGGGATACTCTCATACACCGATAAACTCATCTTT. Protein sequence: CALGELGWGILSYTDKLIF.

As regards this clone: A much larger clone lies a single base off, so this may be a read error. This rearrangement joins TRDV1 to TRDJ1; D gene unclear. The CDR3 loop spans 15 amino acids. In germline, CDR1 is TSWWSYY, CDR2 QGS. Trimming removed 3 bases at V and 4 bases at J, with 15 bases between. CDR3 amino acids: CALGDRLPLNDKLIF. DNA of the CDR3: TGTGCTCTTGGGGACCGGCTCCCCTTAAACGATAAACTCATCTTT.

As to this clone: Translating this DNA gives a protein that differs at residue 10 from the TCRdb one, which belongs to a much larger clone; a read error is likely, and the protein shown is this translation. J is TRDJ1 and V is TRDV1, with D tentatively TRDD3 (6 bases). TCRdb gives no J gene; it was assigned here by matching the DNA to germline. Germline V CDR1 and CDR2: TSWWSYY, QGS. V lost 0 bases and J 0 bases, leaving 29 bases between the germline ends. The CDR3 contains 22 residues. CDR3 sequence: CALGELSPAHAWRIPYTDKLIF. CDR3 in DNA: TGTGCTCTTGGGGAACTTTCGCCTGCCCACGCCTGGAGGATACCGTACACCGATAAACTCATCTTT.

This clone was picked up a small number of times. The protein recorded in TCRdb matches a much larger clone and deviates from this DNA's translation at residue 12, suggesting a read error; the protein here is obtained by translating the DNA. The rearrangement uses TRDV1 and TRDJ1; 8 bases are shared with TRDD3. TCRdb records no J gene; here it was assigned by comparing the DNA to germline. This CDR3 region has 17 residues. CDR1 and CDR2 (germline): TSWWSYY, QGS. The V segment lost 5 bases and the J segment 3 bases; nucleotides outside the gene matches: 14. CDR3 sequence reads: CALGSNRYWGYADKLIF. The DNA for the CDR3 is TGTGCTCTTGGGAGCAATAGGTACTGGGGGTACGCCGATAAACTCATCTTT.

This clone was counted many times. Possible read error: a much larger clone is one base away. The sample holds other DNA sequences that translate to the same CDR3. V gene assignment gives TRDV2, but the J gene was left uncalled; TRDD3 was called by the table and not checked on the DNA. The CDR3 has 15 amino acids. Per the germline V gene, CDR1 is GEAIGNYY and CDR2 is EKD. CDR3 region: CACDTGGDRAVNLIF. CDR3 bases: TGTGCCTGTGACACAGGGGGGGATCGAGCAGTAAACCTCATCTTT.

Concerning this clone itself: The likely explanation is a read error, given a far larger clone one base away. In the same sample, other DNA sequences code for this CDR3. The chain recombines TRDV2 with TRDJ2, with TRDD3 matching over 9 bases. Here the J gene came from matching the DNA to germline, since TCRdb omits it. CDR1 is GEAIGNYY, CDR2 EKD, per germline. The CDR3 is 14 residues long. With V trimmed by 7 bases and J by 4 bases, 6 bases remained unmatched. CDR3 region: CACDILGETAQLFF. Here the CDR3 DNA reads TGTGCCTGCGATATACTGGGGGAGACAGCACAACTCTTCTTT.

In this sample, this clone turned up many times. A far more abundant clone sits one base away, making this likely a read error. The chain combines TRDV2 with TRDJ1, with 11 bases fitting TRDD3. Germline loops: CDR1 GEAIGNYY, CDR2 EKD. The CDR3 runs to 26 residues. CDR3 bases: TGTGCCTGTGGCACCGTAAGGCCTCCTACTGGGCTTGGGGGATACGCGGTGGGTCAGTACACCGATAAACTCATCTTT. It is translated as CACGTVRPPTGLGGYAVGQYTDKLIF.

Turning to this clone: TCRdb's listed protein matches a much larger clone and diverges from this DNA's translation at residue 14, likely through a read error; the protein shown comes from the DNA. The chain has TRDV2 and TRDJ3, with 9 bases fitting TRDD3. Germline matching of the DNA provided the J gene here, since TCRdb leaves it blank. The CDR3 is 23 residues long. The V segment lost 3 bases and the J segment 0 bases; nucleotides outside the gene matches: 20. CDR1 is GEAIGNYY and CDR2 is EKD in the germline V gene. CDR3 in DNA: TGTGCCTGTGACCCGGTTGGGACCAGTACTGGGGGACCCGGCTCCTGGGACACCCGACAGATGTTTTTC. It translates to CACDPVGTSTGGPGSWDTRQMFF.

This clone was observed a few times. For this DNA, TCRdb reports the protein of a much larger clone, which diverges at residue 13, most likely from a read error; the protein presented here is translated directly from the DNA. The V call is TRDV1, the J call TRDJ1; TRDD3 matches at 7 bases. TCRdb is silent on the J gene; assignment here came from matching the DNA to germline. This CDR3 is built from 23 residues. V lost 0 bases and J lost 8; bases outside the gene matches: 33. CDR1 TSWWSYY and CDR2 QGS come from the germline V gene. CDR3 bases: TGTGCTCTTGGGGAACTAATTGTGTCACCCATAAAGCCAAATTTTACTGGGGACCAGAAACTCATCTTT. Translating gives CALGELIVSPIKPNFTGDQKLIF.

This rearrangement joins TRDV1 to TRDJ1; 13 bases map to TRDD3. Germline CDR1 is TSWWSYY and CDR2 is QGS. The CDR3 is 25 residues long. V gave up 2 bases and J gave up 0 bases; unmatched junction bases: 27. In DNA form, the CDR3 reads TGTGCTCTTGGGGAAGTCCGGGTCTTCCTTTCCTTTACTGGGGGATACGGGGAGTACACCGATAAACTCATCTTT. Encoded protein: CALGEVRVFLSFTGGYGEYTDKLIF.

A remark on this clone: A far larger clone is one base from this, pointing to a likely read error. Other DNA sequences from this sample encode an identical CDR3 as well. The rearrangement links TRDV2 to TRDJ1, with 11 bases matching TRDD3. TCRdb offers no J gene call, so here the DNA was matched to germline to obtain one. The trim removed 1 base at V and 5 bases at J, leaving 26 bases unmatched. Germline V gene lookup returns CDR1 GEAIGNYY and CDR2 EKD. CDR3 length: 22 amino acids. In nucleotides, the CDR3 is TGTGCCTGTGACACGGTGGGGGGGATTCCGCTCCTGGGGGATACCTCTTCGGATAAACTCATCTTT. This translates into CACDTVGGIPLLGDTSSDKLIF.

A word on this clone: Translating this DNA gives a protein that differs at residue 12 from the TCRdb one, which belongs to a much larger clone; a read error is likely, and the protein shown is this translation. The chain couples TRDV2 to TRDJ3, with TRDD3 matching over 8 bases. This CDR3 contains 19 residues. The germline V gene encodes CDR1 GEAIGNYY and CDR2 EKD. CDR3 protein: CACDTGGFGSSLDTRQMFF. The CDR3 DNA reads as TGTGCCTGTGACACTGGGGGATTCGGGAGCTCCTTGGACACCCGACAGATGTTTTTC.

This clone has a count of ten or more. This sequence joins TRDV1 and TRDJ1; TRDD2 is a possible D gene (6 bases). CDR1 is TSWWSYY and CDR2 is QGS in the germline V gene. CDR3 length: 20 amino acids. V gave up 5 bases and J gave up 0 bases, with 28 bases separating them. The CDR3 DNA follows: TGTGCTCTTGGGACTCCTTCCAACTACGATCGTACCAGGTACACCGATAAACTCATCTTT. Translating it yields CALGTPSNYDRTRYTDKLIF.